The entry below describes one T cell receptor beta chain. There are a few counts of this clone. There is no known antigen for this receptor. No base-level quality is on record; no much larger clone is a single base apart. These data are taken from a study of shared clonotypes between healthy human individuals (dated by TCRdb to about 2020). Looking at the study overall: Two women and a few men aged 18 to 49 years were included in the cohort. For each donor, CD4 naive and CD4 memory were each run on three plates, CD8 naive on two plates, and CD8 memory on one plate. Libraries were prepared and TCR repertoires were sequenced by different laboratories using diverse techniques, in order to increase sequencing depth and limit assay-specific biases. To estimate repertoire size and how much clonotypes are shared between individuals, the study performed deep sequencing of blood TCR repertoires from roughly five healthy adults. Between about 0.94 and 10 billion PBMCs per donor were obtained by leukapheresis. The full study reports these points: Sharing across a few donors was observed for about 4.8% of naive CD4, less than 4% of naive CD8, roughly 2.3% of memory CD4, and roughly 0.4% of memory CD8 clonotypes. Rarefaction of sorted-subset datasets indicated incomplete sequencing despite the large sequencing depth. Higher generation probabilities were observed for clonotypes shared by all four sorted-subset donors than for non-shared clonotypes. Based on pairwise subsampling, the degree of clonotype sharing among donors was expected to be affected by sequencing depth. Estimated clonotype richness was generally larger for naive than for memory subsets. Sampling was restricted to blood, and TCR repertoires in tissue are likely to differ from TCR repertoires in blood. The genetic and exposure-history diversity represented was limited by the small number of donors.

Using the deep immunoSEQ assay, multiplex PCR amplified TCR CDR3 regions from genomic DNA. Genomic DNA extracted from each cell subset was distributed evenly over all wells of several immunoSEQ 96-well plates, and each plate served as one replicate. For sorted subsets, each replicate PCR was loaded with 150 to 250 ng genomic DNA, equivalent to 30,000 to 35,000 T cell genomes. Purified libraries were measured with a Qubit 3.0 fluorometer, size-checked on a Bioanalyzer 2100, and measured again with the KAPA Library Quantification kit. Every immunoSEQ 96-well plate was sequenced on a dedicated single-read 150-cycle Illumina NextSeq 550 flow cell. Per the original workflow: Because only junctional sequences without quality scores were contained in the immunoSEQ output, filtering matching that applied to full-length reads could not be performed. Sequences were annotated with PyIR, a Python wrapper for IgBLAST v1.9, using IMGT germline references to assign V/J genes and CDR3. Reads were removed for weak V/J assignments (E-value above 1e-6), missing CDR3, stop codons, out-of-frame junctions, or ambiguous translated residues. V3J clonotypes were defined by identical inferred V gene, J gene, and CDR3 amino acid sequence. Percentage overlap between repertoires was computed as shared unique clonotypes divided by the size of the smaller repertoire. Repertoire richness was assessed with RTK rarefaction, the Chao1 estimator, and Recon v2.1 estimates of unobserved clonotypes. Generation probabilities were computed with OLGA for all TCRbeta clonotypes obtained by the gDNA method from several donors. Not all clones reach the TCRdb copy of this immuneACCESS table, which keeps in-frame sequences only. Checked studies attribute under half of the gap to unresolved V genes and leave the rest unexplained. V, J and clone size reflect that table, while D and trimming were determined from the DNA. Present in this sample are some 1 million clones, around 74% of which were seen just once. Together, the top ten hold 1.4% to 1.5% of the sample.

Via the germline V gene, CDR1 is SGHTA and CDR2 FQGNSA. The CDR3 numbers 15 residues from cysteine through phenylalanine. The only DNA kept is the CDR3, 45 bases in frame from the first base. Trimming at the junction amounts to 2 bases on V and 1 base on J, and the germline ends lie 11 bases apart. Healthy HIV-negative adults with no recently reported acute infections or vaccinations were included as donors. Every donor was a Caucasian adult living in Nashville, Tennessee, USA. CD4+ T cells were enriched through magnetic negative selection, after which naive cells were positively selected on CD45RA and the remaining negative fraction served as the memory subset. Blood was obtained by leukapheresis, after which PBMCs were separated by Ficoll-Histopaque density gradient centrifugation and cryopreserved in liquid nitrogen vapor phase. Purity and quantity of every magnetically sorted T cell population were checked by analytical flow cytometry. Genomic DNA was isolated from each sorted fraction and quantified by UV absorbance on a Nanodrop 2000c.

This sequence originates from a man between 18 and 29 years old in good health. The chain joins TRBV7-2 to TRBJ2-5; the D gene is possibly TRBD2, with 5 bases matching. The sample consisted of memory CD4+ T cells sorted from blood. Per the publication, the cell subset or site label means: CD45RA-negative fraction. In nucleotides, the sequence is TGTGCCAGCAGCTTATTGTGGGGAGTCCAAGAGACCCAGTACTTC. Its protein is CASSLLWGVQETQYF.